This is a list of T cell receptor beta chains from one sample in a study of blood T cell repertoires in COVID-19. Produced via immunoSEQ multiplex PCR; TCRdb's table is partial and in-frame only. The table has about 160,000 clones, roughly 85% seen once. Sequencing was done on a sample of peripheral blood. The receptors were gathered from a woman aged 45-59 years with COVID-19, enrolled during active disease. Each CDR3 is given with its conserved first and last residue. D genes are given only for firm matches. Size values are once, few and many counts, or a class for expanded clones, and some rows have none.

clone_size: few
v_call: TRBV19
j_call: TRBJ2-1
d_call: TRBD2
cdr3_aa: CASSPQGLAGGSGQFF
cdr3_nt: TGTGCCAGTAGCCCCCAGGGACTAGCGGGGGGGAGTGGGCAGTTCTTC

clone_size: few
v_call: TRBV30
j_call: TRBJ1-1
d_call: TRBD1
cdr3_aa: CAWSRDSSPEAFF
cdr3_nt: TGTGCCTGGAGTAGGGACAGCTCCCCTGAAGCTTTCTTT

clone_size: NA
v_call: TRBV3-1/TRBV3-2
j_call: TRBJ2-5
d_call: TRBD2
cdr3_aa: CASSQESWSGGAKGETQYF
cdr3_nt: TGTGCCAGCAGCCAAGAGTCATGGAGCGGGGGGGCCAAAGGAGAGACCCAGTACTTC

clone_size: NA
v_call: TRBV5-4
j_call: TRBJ1-4
d_call: TRBD1
cdr3_aa: CASSWDRGPNEKLFF
cdr3_nt: TGTGCCAGCAGCTGGGACAGGGGCCCAAATGAAAAACTGTTTTTT

clone_size: NA
v_call: TRBV27
j_call: TRBJ2-1
d_call: NA
cdr3_aa: CASSFSGVYNEQFF
cdr3_nt: TGTGCCAGCAGTTTTTCAGGGGTCTACAATGAGCAGTTCTTC

clone_size: NA
v_call: TRBV4-2
j_call: TRBJ2-1
d_call: TRBD2
cdr3_aa: CASSQDVIAGGSYNEQFF
cdr3_nt: TGTGCCAGCAGCCAAGATGTAATAGCGGGGGGATCCTACAATGAGCAGTTCTTC

clone_size: once
v_call: TRBV7-3
j_call: TRBJ2-5
d_call: TRBD2
cdr3_aa: CASSFVAGGPETQYF
cdr3_nt: TGTGCCAGCAGCTTTGTAGCGGGGGGCCCCGAGACCCAGTACTTC

clone_size: NA
v_call: TRBV6-5
j_call: TRBJ2-4
d_call: TRBD1
cdr3_aa: CASTQGQGLNIQYF
cdr3_nt: TGTGCCAGCACGCAGGGACAGGGGTTAAACATTCAGTACTTC

clone_size: NA
v_call: TRBV11-2
j_call: TRBJ1-1
d_call: TRBD1
cdr3_aa: CASSTNRGLMNTEAFF
cdr3_nt: TGTGCCAGCAGCACAAACAGGGGGCTAATGAACACTGAAGCTTTCTTT

clone_size: NA
v_call: TRBV25-1
j_call: TRBJ2-1
d_call: NA
cdr3_aa: CASNSVVDSYNEQFF
cdr3_nt: TGTGCCAGCAATAGTGTAGTTGACTCCTACAATGAGCAGTTCTTC

clone_size: NA
v_call: TRBV14
j_call: TRBJ1-2
d_call: TRBD1
cdr3_aa: CASSHRTGGLYGYTF
cdr3_nt: TGTGCCAGCAGCCACAGGACAGGGGGCCTCTATGGCTACACCTTC

clone_size: NA
v_call: TRBV5-5
j_call: TRBJ1-5
d_call: NA
cdr3_aa: CASSLAESNQPQHF
cdr3_nt: TGTGCCAGCAGCTTGGCAGAAAGCAATCAGCCCCAGCATTTT

clone_size: NA
v_call: TRBV10-3
j_call: TRBJ1-2
d_call: NA
cdr3_aa: CAISDRGYGYTF
cdr3_nt: TGTGCCATCAGTGACCGGGGCTATGGCTACACCTTC

clone_size: few
v_call: TRBV24-1
j_call: TRBJ1-6
d_call: NA
cdr3_aa: CATSGVRVLHF
cdr3_nt: TGTGCCACCTCAGGGGTACGCGTCCTCCACTTT

clone_size: NA
v_call: TRBV13
j_call: TRBJ1-6
d_call: TRBD1
cdr3_aa: CASSFGTGGSYNSPLHF
cdr3_nt: TGTGCCAGCAGCTTCGGGACAGGGGGTTCCTATAATTCACCCCTCCACTTT

clone_size: NA
v_call: TRBV7-2
j_call: TRBJ1-2
d_call: NA
cdr3_aa: CASSGAVNYGYTF
cdr3_nt: TGTGCCAGCAGCGGGGCCGTCAACTATGGCTACACCTTC

clone_size: NA
v_call: TRBV29-1
j_call: TRBJ1-4
d_call: NA
cdr3_aa: CSVEVAGTTNEKLFF
cdr3_nt: TGCAGCGTCGAGGTGGCCGGGACAACTAATGAAAAACTGTTTTTT

clone_size: NA
v_call: TRBV7-9
j_call: TRBJ1-2
d_call: NA
cdr3_aa: CASSSGVGRAFYGYTF
cdr3_nt: TGTGCCAGCAGCTCAGGAGTAGGGCGGGCCTTCTATGGCTACACCTTC

clone_size: NA
v_call: TRBV6-2/TRBV6-3
j_call: TRBJ2-5
d_call: TRBD1
cdr3_aa: CASSYSGTVWGTQYF
cdr3_nt: TGTGCCAGCAGTTACTCTGGGACAGTTTGGGGGACCCAGTACTTC

clone_size: few
v_call: TRBV19
j_call: TRBJ2-2
d_call: TRBD1
cdr3_aa: CASQDRGNTGELFF
cdr3_nt: TGTGCCTCCCAGGACAGGGGAAACACCGGGGAGCTGTTTTTT

clone_size: NA
v_call: TRBV19
j_call: TRBJ2-7
d_call: TRBD2
cdr3_aa: CASNLAGASEQYF
cdr3_nt: TGTGCCAGTAACCTAGCGGGGGCCTCCGAGCAGTACTTC

clone_size: few
v_call: TRBV18
j_call: TRBJ1-5
d_call: TRBD1
cdr3_aa: CASSPTRDRWGNQPQHF
cdr3_nt: TGTGCCAGCTCACCGACGAGGGACAGATGGGGCAATCAGCCCCAGCATTTT

clone_size: NA
v_call: TRBV2
j_call: TRBJ2-3
d_call: TRBD2
cdr3_aa: CASRRERGGGTDTQYF
cdr3_nt: TGTGCCAGCAGGAGGGAGCGGGGGGGCGGCACAGATACGCAGTATTTT

clone_size: NA
v_call: TRBV5-3
j_call: TRBJ1-1
d_call: NA
cdr3_aa: CARRLRTICYERTEAFF
cdr3_nt: TGTGCCAGAAGATTGAGGACAATTTGTTATGAACGCACTGAAGCTTTCTTT

clone_size: NA
v_call: TRBV2
j_call: TRBJ1-5
d_call: TRBD1
cdr3_aa: CASRGTGGYQPQHF
cdr3_nt: TGTGCCAGCAGGGGAACAGGGGGCTATCAGCCCCAGCATTTT

clone_size: NA
v_call: TRBV11-3
j_call: TRBJ2-6
d_call: NA
cdr3_aa: CASSWPLVGNTGSGANVLTF
cdr3_nt: TGTGCCAGCAGCTGGCCTCTCGTCGGGAATACCGGCTCTGGGGCCAACGTCCTGACTTTC

clone_size: NA
v_call: TRBV7-9
j_call: TRBJ2-7
d_call: NA
cdr3_aa: CASSSGLKYEQYF
cdr3_nt: TGTGCCAGCAGCAGTGGACTTAAATACGAGCAGTACTTC

clone_size: NA
v_call: TRBV5-1
j_call: TRBJ1-6
d_call: NA
cdr3_aa: CASSFGHTSSYNSPLHF
cdr3_nt: TGCGCCAGCAGCTTTGGACACACGAGCTCCTATAATTCACCCCTCCACTTT

clone_size: few
v_call: TRBV27
j_call: TRBJ2-7
d_call: NA
cdr3_aa: CASSLGTLNEQYF
cdr3_nt: TGTGCCAGCAGTTTAGGTACTCTTAACGAGCAGTACTTC

clone_size: NA
v_call: TRBV5-4
j_call: TRBJ1-2
d_call: TRBD1
cdr3_aa: CASSSGTGGSGYTF
cdr3_nt: TGTGCCAGCAGCTCCGGGACAGGGGGCAGTGGCTACACCTTC

clone_size: NA
v_call: TRBV24-1
j_call: TRBJ2-7
d_call: TRBD2
cdr3_aa: CATSDFPLGTSSYEQYF
cdr3_nt: TGTGCCACCAGTGATTTCCCTCTAGGGACTAGCTCCTACGAGCAGTACTTC

clone_size: NA
v_call: TRBV7-9
j_call: TRBJ1-4
d_call: TRBD1
cdr3_aa: CASKGTVNEKLFF
cdr3_nt: TGTGCCAGCAAGGGGACAGTAAATGAAAAACTGTTTTTT

clone_size: NA
v_call: TRBV27
j_call: TRBJ2-5
d_call: TRBD1
cdr3_aa: CASRQGAGETQYF
cdr3_nt: TGTGCCAGCAGACAGGGGGCTGGGGAGACCCAGTACTTC